A selection of T cell receptor beta chains follows, all from one sample in a study of T-cell reconstitution after alpha-beta-depleted transplantation in children. MiXCR, applied by TCRdb to the PCR reads, yields one record per CDR3 protein. This sample has 450,000 to 500,000 distinct CDR3 sequences, with approximately 12% found just once. The sample consisted of PBMCs from the stem cell graft donor, taken from the stem cell graft. All receptors come from a human donor who donated a stem cell graft to a child with combined immunodeficiency. Each CDR3 is given with its conserved first and last residue. The D gene is left open where the match is weak. Clone size, where shown, is once, few, many, or a class for clones that have expanded.

CDR3 DNA,CDR3 protein,J gene,V gene,clone size,D gene
TGTGCCAGCAGCCGGCGGGACGGAAGCTCCTACGAGCAGTACTTC,CASSRRDGSSYEQYF,TRBJ2-7,TRBV7-9,few,NA
TGCGCCAGCAGCTCTTCTGATGGGGTCGGGGAAAAACTGTTTTTT,CASSSSDGVGEKLFF,TRBJ1-4,TRBV5-1,many,NA
TGTGCCAGCAGCCCAGACGGCTCTGGGGCCAACGTCCTGACTTTC,CASSPDGSGANVLTF,TRBJ2-6,TRBV7-3,NA,NA
TGTGCCCCGTTGACTAGCGAGTGGCCCTTC,CAPLTSEWPF,TRBJ2-5,TRBV24-1,NA,TRBD2
TGTGCCAGCAGTCTCACTACGGAGGAGCAGCCCCAGCATTTT,CASSLTTEEQPQHF,TRBJ1-5,TRBV12-3/TRBV12-4,few,NA
TGCAGTGCTAGAGAAATTGGCGGGATCTCCTACAATGAGCAGTTCTTC,CSAREIGGISYNEQFF,TRBJ2-1,TRBV20-1,many,NA
TGTGCCAGCAGCCGCGGTACAGGACCCGTCTCTGGAAACACCATATATTTT,CASSRGTGPVSGNTIYF,TRBJ1-3,TRBV9,few,NA
TGCGCCAGCAGCCTCTGGGGGGGCAATGAGCAGTTCTTC,CASSLWGGNEQFF,TRBJ2-1,TRBV4-3,few,TRBD2
TGTGCCAGCAGCCCGGCGACTAGCATAACAGAAAACACAGATACGCAGTATTTT,CASSPATSITENTDTQYF,TRBJ2-3,TRBV2,NA,TRBD2
TGTGTCAGCAGCTTGGCAGGGCAAGAGACCCAGTACTTC,CVSSLAGQETQYF,TRBJ2-5,TRBV5-5,NA,NA
TGCAGTGCTAGACGTATCGGCGGGCTGTTCTACAATGAGCAGTTCTTC,CSARRIGGLFYNEQFF,TRBJ2-1,TRBV20-1,many,NA